This T cell receptor (beta chain) emerged from a study of spatial heterogeneity in lung cancer. For the study at large: TCR and UMI combinations that were unique each appeared, on average, more than ten times in raw reads.

The time point: sample taken at primary tumor resection. In this sample, this clonotype turned up many times. One entry per CDR3 protein results from TCRdb running MiXCR on the 5' RACE reads. The repertoire consists of 13,000 or so distinct CDR3 sequences, with approximately 4% occurring once and the leading ten covering over 35%. The source was PBMCs, collected at surgery. This clonotype was sampled from a male donor with early-stage non-small cell lung cancer.

The CDR3 DNA follows: TGTGCCAGCAGCGTACAGGGGGCGTACAGTGAGACCCAGTACTTC. Translating it yields CASSVQGAYSETQYF. The rearrangement links TRBV9 to TRBJ2-5; 8 nucleotides line up with TRBD1. The V gene end was trimmed by 1 base and the J gene end by 5 bases; junction bases not matched to a gene: 7. Germline loops: CDR1 SGDLS, CDR2 YYNGEE. This CDR3 contains 15 residues.